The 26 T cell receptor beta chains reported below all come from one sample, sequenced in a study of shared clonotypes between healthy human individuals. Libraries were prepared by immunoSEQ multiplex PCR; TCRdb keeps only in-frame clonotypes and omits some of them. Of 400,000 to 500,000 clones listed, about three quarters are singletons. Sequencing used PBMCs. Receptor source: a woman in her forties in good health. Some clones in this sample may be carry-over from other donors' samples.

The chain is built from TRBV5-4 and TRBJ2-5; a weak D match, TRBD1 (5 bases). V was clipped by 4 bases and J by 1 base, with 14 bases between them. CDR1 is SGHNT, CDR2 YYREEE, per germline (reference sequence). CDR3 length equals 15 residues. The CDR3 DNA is TGTGCCAGCAGCAAAGGACATCCCCCCCAAGAGACCCAGTACTTC. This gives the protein CASSKGHPPQETQYF.

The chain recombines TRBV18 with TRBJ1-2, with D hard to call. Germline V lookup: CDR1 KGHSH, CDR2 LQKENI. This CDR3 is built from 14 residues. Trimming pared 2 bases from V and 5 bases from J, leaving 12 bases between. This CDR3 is CASSPTQETYGYTF. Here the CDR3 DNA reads TGTGCCAGCTCACCAACTCAAGAGACATATGGCTACACCTTC.

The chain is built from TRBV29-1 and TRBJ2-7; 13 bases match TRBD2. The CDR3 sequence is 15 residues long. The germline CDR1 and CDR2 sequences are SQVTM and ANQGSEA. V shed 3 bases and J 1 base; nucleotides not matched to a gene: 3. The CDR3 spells CSVEVLAGGSYEQYF. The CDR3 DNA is TGCAGCGTTGAGGTACTAGCGGGAGGGTCCTACGAGCAGTACTTC.

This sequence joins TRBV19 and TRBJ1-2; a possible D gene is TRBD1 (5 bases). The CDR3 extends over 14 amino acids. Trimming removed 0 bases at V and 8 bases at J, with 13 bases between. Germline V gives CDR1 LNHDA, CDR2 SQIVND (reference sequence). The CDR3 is CASSIEPQGRGYTF. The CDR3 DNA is TGTGCCAGTAGTATAGAACCGCAGGGCAGAGGCTACACCTTC.

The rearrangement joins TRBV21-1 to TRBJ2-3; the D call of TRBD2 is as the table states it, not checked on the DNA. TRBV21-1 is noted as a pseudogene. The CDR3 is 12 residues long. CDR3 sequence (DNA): TGTGCCAGCAGCAAACCCTCGGATACGCAGTATTTT. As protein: CASSKPSDTQYF.

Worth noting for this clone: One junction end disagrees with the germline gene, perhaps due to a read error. CDR3 in amino acids: CASSERSSGSYEQHF. DNA of the CDR3: TGTGCCAGCAGCGAACGATCTAGCGGGAGCTACGAGCAGCACTTC. The chain couples TRBV5-4 to TRBJ2-7; 10 positions agree with TRBD2. The CDR3 is 15 residues long. Germline V gives CDR1 SGHNT, CDR2 YYREEE (reference sequence).

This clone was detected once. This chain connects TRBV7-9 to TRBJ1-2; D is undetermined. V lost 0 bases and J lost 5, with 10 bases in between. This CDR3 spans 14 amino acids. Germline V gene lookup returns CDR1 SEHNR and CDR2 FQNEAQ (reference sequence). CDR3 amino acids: CASSLAGPSYGYTF. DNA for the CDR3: TGTGCCAGCAGCTTAGCCGGTCCTTCTTATGGCTACACCTTC.

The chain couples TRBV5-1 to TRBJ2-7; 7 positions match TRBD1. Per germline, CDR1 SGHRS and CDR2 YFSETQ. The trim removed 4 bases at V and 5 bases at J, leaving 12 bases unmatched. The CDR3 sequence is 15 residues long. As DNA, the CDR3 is TGCGCCAGCAGCCCATCCCCGACAGGGTCTCACGAGCAGTACTTC. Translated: CASSPSPTGSHEQYF.

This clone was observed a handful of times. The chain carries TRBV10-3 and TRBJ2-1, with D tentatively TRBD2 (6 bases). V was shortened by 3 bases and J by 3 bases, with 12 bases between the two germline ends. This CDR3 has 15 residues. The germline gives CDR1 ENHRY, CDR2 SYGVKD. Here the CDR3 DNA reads TGTGCCATCAGTGAATGGCGGGGAAACTACAATGAGCAGTTCTTC. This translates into CAISEWRGNYNEQFF.

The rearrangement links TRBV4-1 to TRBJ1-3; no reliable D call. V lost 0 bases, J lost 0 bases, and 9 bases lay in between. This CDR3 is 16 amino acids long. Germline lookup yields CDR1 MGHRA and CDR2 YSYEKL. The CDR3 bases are TGCGCCAGCAGCCAAGAAAAGTCGGTCTCTGGAAACACCATATATTTT. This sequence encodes CASSQEKSVSGNTIYF.

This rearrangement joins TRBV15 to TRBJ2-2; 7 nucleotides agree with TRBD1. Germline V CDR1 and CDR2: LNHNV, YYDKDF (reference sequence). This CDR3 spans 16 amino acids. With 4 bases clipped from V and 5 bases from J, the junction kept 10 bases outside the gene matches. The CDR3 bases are TGTGCCACCAGCATAAACAGGGGAGCCGGGACCGGGGAGCTGTTTTTT. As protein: CATSINRGAGTGELFF.

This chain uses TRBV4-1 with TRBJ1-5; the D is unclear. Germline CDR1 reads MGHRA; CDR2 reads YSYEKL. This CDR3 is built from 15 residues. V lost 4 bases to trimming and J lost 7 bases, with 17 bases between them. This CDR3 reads CASSLMSGSGQPQHF. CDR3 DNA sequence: TGCGCCAGCAGCCTTATGAGTGGGTCGGGACAGCCCCAGCATTTT.

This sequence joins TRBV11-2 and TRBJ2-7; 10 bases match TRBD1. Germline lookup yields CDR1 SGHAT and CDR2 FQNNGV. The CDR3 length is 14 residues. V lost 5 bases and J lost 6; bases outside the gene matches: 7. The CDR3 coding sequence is TGTGCCAGCAGCATCGGGACAGGGGTTGGCGAGCAGTACTTC. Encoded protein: CASSIGTGVGEQYF. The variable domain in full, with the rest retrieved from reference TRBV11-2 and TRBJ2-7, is EAGVAQSPRYKIIEKRQSVAFWCNPISGHATLYWYQQILGQGPKLLIQFQNNGVVDDSQLPKDRFSAERLKGVDSTLKIQPAKLEDSAVYLCASSIGTGVGEQYFGPGTRLTVT.

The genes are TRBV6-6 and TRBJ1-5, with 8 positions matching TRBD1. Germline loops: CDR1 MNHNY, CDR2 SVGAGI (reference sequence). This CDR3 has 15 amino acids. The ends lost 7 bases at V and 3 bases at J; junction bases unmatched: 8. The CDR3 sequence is CASKGAGGPNQPQHF. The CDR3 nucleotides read TGTGCCAGCAAGGGGGCAGGGGGCCCCAATCAGCCCCAGCATTTT.

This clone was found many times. Here the CDR3 reads CASSLVGRSKIYEQYF. Here the CDR3 DNA reads TGTGCCAGCAGTTTAGTCGGACGTTCAAAAATCTACGAGCAGTACTTC. The chain has TRBV28 and TRBJ2-7; D gene uncertain. Looked up from germline, CDR1 is MDHEN and CDR2 is SYDVKM. V dropped 2 bases and J dropped 3 bases, with 17 bases sitting between them. The CDR3 loop spans 16 amino acids.

Here the CDR3 reads CASSEYRDGGNTIYF. The CDR3 region has the DNA TGTGCCAGCAGTGAATACAGGGACGGAGGAAACACCATATATTTT. J is TRBJ1-3 and V is TRBV28, with D perhaps TRBD1 (6 bases). Germline CDR1 and CDR2: MDHEN and SYDVKM. Trimming cost V 5 bases and J 4 bases, with 15 bases left between them. This CDR3 comprises 15 residues.

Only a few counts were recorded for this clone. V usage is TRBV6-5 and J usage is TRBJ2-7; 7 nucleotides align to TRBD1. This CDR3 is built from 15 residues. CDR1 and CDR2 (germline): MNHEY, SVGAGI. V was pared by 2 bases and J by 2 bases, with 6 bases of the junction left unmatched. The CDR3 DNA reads TGTGCCAGCAGTTACCAGACAGGGAGCGCCTACGAGCAGTACTTC. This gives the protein CASSYQTGSAYEQYF.

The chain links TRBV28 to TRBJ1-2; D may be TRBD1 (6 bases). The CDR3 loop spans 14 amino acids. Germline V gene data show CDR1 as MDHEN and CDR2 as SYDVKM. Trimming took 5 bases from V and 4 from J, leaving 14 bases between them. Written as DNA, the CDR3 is TGTGCCAGCAGTCCCCCCGGACAGTTCTATGGCTACACCTTC. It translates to CASSPPGQFYGYTF.

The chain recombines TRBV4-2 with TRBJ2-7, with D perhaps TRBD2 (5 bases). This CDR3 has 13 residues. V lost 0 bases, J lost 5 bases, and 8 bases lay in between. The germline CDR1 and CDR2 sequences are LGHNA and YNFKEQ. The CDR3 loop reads CASSQEWTHEQYF. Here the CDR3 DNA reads TGTGCCAGCAGCCAAGAGTGGACTCACGAGCAGTACTTC.

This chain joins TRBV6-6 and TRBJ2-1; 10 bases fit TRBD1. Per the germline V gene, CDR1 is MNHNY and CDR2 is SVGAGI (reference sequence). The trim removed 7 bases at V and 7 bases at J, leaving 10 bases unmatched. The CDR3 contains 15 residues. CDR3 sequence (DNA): TGTGCCAGCAAGCCGACAGGGGGCTTCTGGAATGAGCAGTTCTTC. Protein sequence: CASKPTGGFWNEQFF.

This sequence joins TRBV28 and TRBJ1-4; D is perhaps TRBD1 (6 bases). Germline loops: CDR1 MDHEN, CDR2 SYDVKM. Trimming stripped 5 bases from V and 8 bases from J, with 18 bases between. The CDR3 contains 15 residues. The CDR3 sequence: CASSPGRGAGEKLFF. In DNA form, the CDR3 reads TGTGCCAGCAGTCCTGGACGGGGGGCAGGGGAAAAACTGTTTTTT.

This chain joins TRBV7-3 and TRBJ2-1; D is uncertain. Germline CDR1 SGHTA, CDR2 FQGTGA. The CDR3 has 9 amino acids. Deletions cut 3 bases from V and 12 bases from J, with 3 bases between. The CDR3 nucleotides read TGTGCCAGCAGCTTCCCGCAGTTCTTC. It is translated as CASSFPQFF. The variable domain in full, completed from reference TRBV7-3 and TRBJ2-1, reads GAGVSQTPSNKVTEKGKYVELRCDPISGHTALYWYRQSLGQGPEFLIYFQGTGAADDSGLPNDRFFAVRPEGSVSTLKIQRTERGDSAVYLCASSFPQFFGPGTRLTVL.

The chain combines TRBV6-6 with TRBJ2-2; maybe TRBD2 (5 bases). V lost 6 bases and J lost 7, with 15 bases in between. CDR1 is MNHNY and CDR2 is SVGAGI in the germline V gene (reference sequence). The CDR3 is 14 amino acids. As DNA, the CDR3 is TGTGCCAGCAGGAGGGATCTGGGCATCGGGGAGCTGTTTTTT. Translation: CASRRDLGIGELFF.

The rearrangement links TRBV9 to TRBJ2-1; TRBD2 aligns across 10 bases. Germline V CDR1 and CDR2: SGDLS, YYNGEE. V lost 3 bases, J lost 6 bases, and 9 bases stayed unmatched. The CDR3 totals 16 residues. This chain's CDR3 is CASSGPLSSGSNEQFF. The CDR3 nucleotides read TGTGCCAGCAGCGGACCCCTGTCTAGCGGGAGCAATGAGCAGTTCTTC.

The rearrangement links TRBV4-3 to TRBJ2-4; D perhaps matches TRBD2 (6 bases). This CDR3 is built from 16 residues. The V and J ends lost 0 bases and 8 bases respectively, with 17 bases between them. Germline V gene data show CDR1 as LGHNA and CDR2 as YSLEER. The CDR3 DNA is TGCGCCAGCAGCCAAGATTTAGACGGGACTCGCGACATTCAGTACTTC. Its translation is CASSQDLDGTRDIQYF.

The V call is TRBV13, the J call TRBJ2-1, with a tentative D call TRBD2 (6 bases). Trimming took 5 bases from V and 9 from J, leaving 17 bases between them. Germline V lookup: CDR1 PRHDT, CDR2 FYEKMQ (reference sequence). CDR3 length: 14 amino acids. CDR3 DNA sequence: TGTGCCAGCAGCCGCGGAGGGCTTCCCGGTGAGCAGTTCTTC. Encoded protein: CASSRGGLPGEQFF.